This T cell receptor beta chain is drawn from a study of shared clonotypes between healthy human individuals. Study overall: Each donor's CD8 memory used one plate, CD8 naive two, each CD4 subset three.

Comments on this clone: Its antigen remains unknown.

CD8 cells classed as naive were CD45RO-negative and positively selected for CCR7, excluding terminally differentiated effector memory CD45RA+ cells. Regarding the study as a whole: Owing to a small donor count, the genetic and exposure-history diversity represented was limited.

Trimming stripped 2 bases from V and 5 bases from J, with 4 bases between. This CDR3 has 12 amino acids. The germline V gene encodes CDR1 SNHLY and CDR2 FYNNEI. The method was immunoSEQ multiplex PCR; TCRdb's version includes in-frame clones alone and lacks a portion of them. Of millions of clones listed, approximately 94% are singletons. The sample taken for sequencing was naive CD8+ T cells sorted from blood. The sequence was obtained from a man between 18 and 35 years old in good health. This rearrangement joins TRBV2 to TRBJ2-1; D gene uncertain. The CDR3: CASSERHNEQFF. Written as DNA, the CDR3 is TGTGCCAGCAGTGAACGGCACAATGAGCAGTTCTTC.